One sample yielded the 7 T cell receptor beta chains listed below, sequenced in a study of shared clonotypes between healthy human individuals. TCRdb's copy holds only in-frame clones and misses some; the assay was immunoSEQ multiplex PCR. This sample has roughly 700,000 clones, with approximately 79% found just once. The sequenced sample consisted of memory CD4+ T cells sorted from blood. Subset denoted: CD45RA-negative fraction. These receptor sequences come from a woman in her thirties in good health.

The rearrangement links TRBV6-6 to TRBJ1-1; D call uncertain. The CDR3 is made up of 12 amino acids. The ends were cut back, 8 bases at V and 2 bases at J, with 9 bases in the middle. The germline V gene has CDR1 MNHNY and CDR2 SVGAGI (reference sequence). This CDR3 reads CASSGDNTEAFF. The CDR3 bases are TGTGCCAGCTCCGGTGACAACACTGAAGCTTTCTTT.

This clone was observed a few times. V is TRBV29-1 and J is TRBJ1-4; 8 positions agree with TRBD1. V lost 5 bases to trimming and J lost 8 bases; unmatched junction nucleotides: 10. The CDR3 length is 14 residues. The V gene's germline CDR1 is SQVTM and CDR2 ANQGSEA. The CDR3 nucleotides read TGCAGCGTTCGACCAGGGGGCGGACGGGAAAAACTGTTTTTT. Amino acids: CSVRPGGGREKLFF.

The rearrangement joins TRBV7-9 to TRBJ1-1, with D uncertain. CDR3 length: 14 residues. Germline loops: CDR1 SEHNR, CDR2 FQNEAQ (reference sequence). V lost 3 bases and J 5 bases, leaving 13 bases between the germline ends. The CDR3 loop reads CASSLGSSATEAFF. Here the CDR3 DNA reads TGTGCCAGCAGCTTGGGCAGTTCTGCGACTGAAGCTTTCTTT.

This rearrangement joins TRBV2 to TRBJ1-5; the match to TRBD1 covers 8 bases. Looked up from germline, CDR1 is SNHLY and CDR2 is FYNNEI. The CDR3 length is 12 residues. V was pared by 5 bases and J by 9 bases, with 3 bases of the junction left unmatched. The CDR3 here is CASSQDRGPQHF. Written as DNA, the CDR3 is TGTGCCAGCAGTCAAGACAGGGGGCCCCAGCATTTT.

This clone was recorded once. V is TRBV18 and J is TRBJ2-7, with 10 bases that match TRBD1. This CDR3 region has 16 residues. Germline CDR1 is KGHSH and CDR2 is LQKENI. The ends lost 3 bases at V and 2 bases at J; junction bases unmatched: 7. The CDR3 here is CASSPGTGTGAYEQYF. In nucleotides, the CDR3 is TGTGCCAGCTCACCGGGAACCGGGACAGGGGCCTACGAGCAGTACTTC.

V and J are TRBV5-1 and TRBJ2-5; 7 bases map to TRBD2. V dropped 4 bases and J dropped 5; count of bases not matched to a gene: 17. The germline gives CDR1 SGHRS, CDR2 YFSETQ. CDR3 length: 17 residues. The DNA for the CDR3 is TGCGCCAGCAGCCTGGGTGCGGTTCCGGGAGGAGGCGAGACCCAGTACTTC. This encodes CASSLGAVPGGGETQYF.

CDR3 sequence: CASTQNPGTTYNEQFF. The CDR3 coding sequence is TGTGCCAGTACTCAAAACCCCGGGACTACTTACAATGAGCAGTTCTTC. The gene calls are TRBV19 and TRBJ2-1; TRBD2 matches 7 bases. This CDR3 is built from 16 residues. V lost 7 bases to trimming and J lost 4 bases; unmatched junction nucleotides: 13. Germline V gene data show CDR1 as LNHDA and CDR2 as SQIVND (reference sequence).